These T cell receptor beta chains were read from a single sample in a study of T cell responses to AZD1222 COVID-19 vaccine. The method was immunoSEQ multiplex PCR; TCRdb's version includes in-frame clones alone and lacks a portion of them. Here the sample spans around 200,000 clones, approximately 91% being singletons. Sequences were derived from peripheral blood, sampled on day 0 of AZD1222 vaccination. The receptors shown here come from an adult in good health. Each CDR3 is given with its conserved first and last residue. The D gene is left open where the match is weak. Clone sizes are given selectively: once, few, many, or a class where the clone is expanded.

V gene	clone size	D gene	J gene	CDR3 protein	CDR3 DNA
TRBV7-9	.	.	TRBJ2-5	CASSLYGDSTQYF	TGTGCCAGCAGCTTATACGGGGACTCGACCCAGTACTTC
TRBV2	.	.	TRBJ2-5	CASQPDAGWQETQYF	TGTGCCAGCCAACCCGACGCGGGTTGGCAAGAGACCCAGTACTTC
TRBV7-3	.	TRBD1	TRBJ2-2	CASSIGTGRDTGELFF	TGTGCCAGCAGCATCGGGACAGGGCGGGACACCGGGGAGCTGTTTTTT
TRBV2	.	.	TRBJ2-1	CASSEGGGIDNEQFF	TGTGCCAGCAGTGAGGGAGGAGGGATTGACAATGAGCAGTTCTTC
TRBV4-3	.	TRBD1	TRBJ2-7	CASSLGQGAYEQYF	TGCGCCAGCAGCCTTGGACAGGGGGCCTACGAGCAGTACTTC
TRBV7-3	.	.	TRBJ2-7	CASSLELGAYEQYF	TGTGCCAGCAGCTTAGAACTAGGTGCCTACGAGCAGTACTTC
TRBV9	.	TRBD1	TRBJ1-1	CASSAGTDTEAFF	TGTGCCAGCAGCGCCGGGACAGACACTGAAGCTTTCTTT
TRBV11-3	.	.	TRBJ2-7	CASSLAGSAYEQYF	TGTGCCAGCAGCTTAGCGGGCAGCGCCTACGAGCAGTACTTC
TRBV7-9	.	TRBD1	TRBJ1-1	CASSPQRVGGKPPFF	TGTGCCAGCAGCCCTCAGCGGGTAGGGGGCAAACCCCCTTTCTTT
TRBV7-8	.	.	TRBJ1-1	CASSLIGGTEAFF	TGTGCCAGCAGCTTAATAGGGGGCACTGAAGCTTTCTTT
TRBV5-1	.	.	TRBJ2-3	CASSLRGVGTDTQYF	TGCGCCAGCAGCTTGAGGGGGGTGGGCACAGATACGCAGTATTTT
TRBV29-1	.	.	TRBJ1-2	CSVEDQAGFNYGYTF	TGCAGCGTTGAAGATCAGGCAGGTTTTAACTATGGCTACACCTTC
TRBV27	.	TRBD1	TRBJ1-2	CASSFQGGSANYGYTF	TGTGCCAGCAGTTTTCAGGGGGGCTCAGCTAACTATGGCTACACCTTC
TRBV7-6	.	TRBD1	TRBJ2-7	CASSSDPGQGLYEQYF	TGTGCCAGCAGTTCCGATCCGGGACAGGGTCTATACGAGCAGTACTTC
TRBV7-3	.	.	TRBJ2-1	CASSLSPIRSHNEQFF	TGTGCCAGCAGCTTATCCCCTATCCGGTCTCACAATGAGCAGTTCTTC
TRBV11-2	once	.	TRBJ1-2	CASSPHRTPNARGYTF	TGTGCCAGCAGCCCCCACCGGACTCCCAACGCTCGTGGCTACACCTTC
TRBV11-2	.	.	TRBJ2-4	CASSPSRSEGRRAANIQYF	TGTGCCAGCAGCCCATCACGGAGCGAGGGCCGACGCGCCGCAAACATTCAGTACTTC
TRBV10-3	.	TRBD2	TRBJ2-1	CAISESAAGGSPQFF	TGTGCCATCAGTGAGTCAGCAGCGGGGGGTAGTCCGCAGTTCTTC
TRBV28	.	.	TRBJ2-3	CASSLSPHTDTQYF	TGTGCCAGCAGTTTATCCCCCCACACAGATACGCAGTATTTT
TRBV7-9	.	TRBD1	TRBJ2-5	CASSLRVGTGRETQYF	TGTGCCAGCAGCTTACGCGTCGGGACAGGGAGGGAGACCCAGTACTTC
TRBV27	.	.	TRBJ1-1	CASKIRGRTEAFF	TGTGCCAGCAAAATCAGAGGGAGAACGGAAGCTTTCTTT
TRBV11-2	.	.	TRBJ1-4	CASSLAPFRATNEKLFF	TGTGCCAGCAGCTTAGCCCCCTTCAGGGCAACTAATGAAAAACTGTTTTTT
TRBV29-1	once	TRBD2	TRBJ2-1	CSVEPTSGGRSSYNEQFF	TGCAGCGTTGAGCCGACTAGCGGGGGGCGAAGCTCCTACAATGAGCAGTTCTTC
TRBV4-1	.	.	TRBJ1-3	CASSQDRTTGNTIYF	TGCGCCAGCAGCCAAGATAGAACAACTGGAAACACCATATATTTT
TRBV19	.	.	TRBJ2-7	CASSIGGGSSYEQYF	TGTGCCAGTAGTATAGGTGGGGGGAGCTCCTACGAGCAGTACTTC
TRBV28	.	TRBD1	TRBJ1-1	CASSFPKQGATEAFF	TGTGCCAGCAGTTTTCCCAAGCAGGGGGCGACTGAAGCTTTCTTT
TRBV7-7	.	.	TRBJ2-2	CASSLTRLGTGELFF	TGTGCCAGCAGCTTAACTAGGCTGGGGACCGGGGAGCTGTTTTTT
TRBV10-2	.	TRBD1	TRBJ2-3	CASSEARTGRTDTQYF	TGCGCCAGCAGTGAGGCCAGGACAGGACGCACAGATACGCAGTATTTT
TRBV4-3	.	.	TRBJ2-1	CASSPLHSVNEQFF	TGCGCCAGCAGCCCCCTACACAGCGTCAATGAGCAGTTCTTC
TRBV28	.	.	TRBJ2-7	CASSMDSGDSYEQYF	TGTGCCAGCAGTATGGACAGTGGCGATTCCTACGAGCAGTACTTC
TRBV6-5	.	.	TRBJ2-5	CASINPRARETQYF	TGTGCCAGCATCAACCCACGGGCGAGAGAGACCCAGTACTTC
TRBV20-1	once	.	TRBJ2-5	CSASGGETQYF	TGCAGTGCTAGCGGGGGAGAGACCCAGTACTTC
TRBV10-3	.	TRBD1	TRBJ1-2	CAIIDRVSNYGYTF	TGTGCCATCATCGACAGGGTCAGCAACTATGGCTACACCTTC
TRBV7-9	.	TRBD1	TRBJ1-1	CASSLGQGAGTEAFF	TGTGCCAGCAGCCTCGGACAGGGGGCAGGCACTGAAGCTTTCTTT
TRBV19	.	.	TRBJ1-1	CASITGTEAFF	TGTGCCAGTATCACCGGGACAGAAGCTTTCTTT
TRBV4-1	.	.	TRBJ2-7	CASSRSQGGGYEQYF	TGCGCCAGCAGCCGGTCACAGGGAGGAGGGTACGAGCAGTACTTC
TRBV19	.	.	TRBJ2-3	CASSPYKRGTDTQYF	TGTGCCAGTAGTCCTTATAAGCGGGGCACAGATACGCAGTATTTT
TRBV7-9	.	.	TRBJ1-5	CASSRRSNQPQHF	TGTGCCAGCAGCCGACGGAGCAATCAGCCCCAGCATTTT
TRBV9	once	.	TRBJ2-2	CASSAISVLNTGELFF	TGTGCCAGCAGCGCTATTTCGGTTTTGAACACCGGGGAGCTGTTTTTT
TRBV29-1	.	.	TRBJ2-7	CSVGRVDDEQYF	TGCAGCGTTGGCAGGGTAGACGACGAGCAGTACTTC
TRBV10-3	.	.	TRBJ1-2	CASRGKNDYGYTF	TGTGCTTCCCGGGGGAAAAATGACTATGGCTACACCTTC
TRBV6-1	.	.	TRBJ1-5	CASSSGALSNQPQHF	TGTGCCAGCAGCTCCGGGGCCTTAAGCAATCAGCCCCAGCATTTT
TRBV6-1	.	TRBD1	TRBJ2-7	CASSERGQDEQYF	TGTGCCAGCAGTGAGCGGGGACAGGACGAGCAGTACTTC